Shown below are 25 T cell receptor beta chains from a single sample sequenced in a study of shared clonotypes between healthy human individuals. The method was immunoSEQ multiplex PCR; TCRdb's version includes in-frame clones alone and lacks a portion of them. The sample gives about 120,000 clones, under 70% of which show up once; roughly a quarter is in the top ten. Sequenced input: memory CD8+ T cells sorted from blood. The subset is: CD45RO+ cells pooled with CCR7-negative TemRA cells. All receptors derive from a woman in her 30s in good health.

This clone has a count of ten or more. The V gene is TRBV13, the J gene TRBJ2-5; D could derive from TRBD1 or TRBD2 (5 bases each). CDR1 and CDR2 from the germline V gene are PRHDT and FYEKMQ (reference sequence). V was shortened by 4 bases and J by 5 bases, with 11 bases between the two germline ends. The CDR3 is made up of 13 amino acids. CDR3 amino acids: CASSSRGGETQYF. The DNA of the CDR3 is TGTGCCAGCAGCTCGAGGGGCGGGGAGACCCAGTACTTC. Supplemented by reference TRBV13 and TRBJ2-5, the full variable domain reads AAGVIQSPRHLIKEKRETATLKCYPIPRHDTVYWYQQGPGQDPQFLISFYEKMQSDKGSIPDRFSAQQFSDYHSELNMSSLELGDSALYFCASSSRGGETQYFGPGTRLLVL.

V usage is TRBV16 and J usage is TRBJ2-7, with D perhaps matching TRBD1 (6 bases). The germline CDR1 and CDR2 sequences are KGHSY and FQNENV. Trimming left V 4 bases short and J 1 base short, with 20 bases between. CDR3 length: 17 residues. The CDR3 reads CASSRLYQGTRSYEQYF. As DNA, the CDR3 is TGTGCCAGCAGCCGTCTTTATCAGGGGACAAGATCCTACGAGCAGTACTTC.

This CDR3 is CASSTGLAGGPQETQYF. The CDR3 DNA is TGTGCCAGCAGCACCGGACTAGCGGGAGGCCCTCAAGAGACCCAGTACTTC. This sequence joins TRBV9 and TRBJ2-5, with 14 positions matching TRBD2. CDR3 length: 17 residues. From germline, CDR1 is SGDLS and CDR2 YYNGEE. J gave up 2 bases and V 4 bases, and 7 bases lay outside the gene matches.

CDR3 coding DNA: TGTGCCAGCAGCCCAGGGGATAGCGGGAGTAATGAGCAGTTCTTC. This gives the protein CASSPGDSGSNEQFF. This chain connects TRBV6-5 to TRBJ2-1; 9 nucleotides line up with TRBD2. This CDR3 is 15 amino acids long. Germline V gene sequence: CDR1 MNHEY, CDR2 SVGAGI. V shed 6 bases and J 7 bases; nucleotides not matched to a gene: 10.

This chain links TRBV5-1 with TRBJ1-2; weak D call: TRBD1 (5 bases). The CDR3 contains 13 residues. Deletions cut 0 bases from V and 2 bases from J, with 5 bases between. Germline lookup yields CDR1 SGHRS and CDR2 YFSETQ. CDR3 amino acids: CASSLGQNYGYTF. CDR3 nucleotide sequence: TGCGCCAGCAGCTTGGGACAGAACTATGGCTACACCTTC.

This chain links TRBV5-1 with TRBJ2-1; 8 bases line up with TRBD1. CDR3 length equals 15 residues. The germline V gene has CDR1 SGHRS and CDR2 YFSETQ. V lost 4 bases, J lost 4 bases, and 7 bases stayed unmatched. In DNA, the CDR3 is TGCGCCAGCAGCGAGGACAGGGTGACGTACAATGAGCAGTTCTTC. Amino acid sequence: CASSEDRVTYNEQFF.

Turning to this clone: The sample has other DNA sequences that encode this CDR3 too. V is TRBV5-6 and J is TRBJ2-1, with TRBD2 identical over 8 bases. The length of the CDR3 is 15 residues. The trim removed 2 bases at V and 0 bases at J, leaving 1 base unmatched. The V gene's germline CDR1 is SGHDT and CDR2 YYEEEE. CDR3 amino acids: CASSLSGSSYNEQFF. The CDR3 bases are TGTGCCAGCAGCTTAAGCGGGAGCTCCTACAATGAGCAGTTCTTC.

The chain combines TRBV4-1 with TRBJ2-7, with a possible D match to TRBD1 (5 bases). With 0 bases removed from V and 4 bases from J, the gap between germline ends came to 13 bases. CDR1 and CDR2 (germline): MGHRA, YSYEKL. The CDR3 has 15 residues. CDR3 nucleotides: TGCGCCAGCAGCCAAGATCGGGCAGGGTATTACGAGCAGTACTTC. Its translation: CASSQDRAGYYEQYF.

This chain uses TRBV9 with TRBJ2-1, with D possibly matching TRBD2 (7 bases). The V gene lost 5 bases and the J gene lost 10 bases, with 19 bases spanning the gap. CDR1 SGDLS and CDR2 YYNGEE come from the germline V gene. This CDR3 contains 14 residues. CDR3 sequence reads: CASSEAGATGEQFF. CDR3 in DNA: TGTGCCAGCAGTGAGGCGGGGGCTACGGGCGAGCAGTTCTTC.

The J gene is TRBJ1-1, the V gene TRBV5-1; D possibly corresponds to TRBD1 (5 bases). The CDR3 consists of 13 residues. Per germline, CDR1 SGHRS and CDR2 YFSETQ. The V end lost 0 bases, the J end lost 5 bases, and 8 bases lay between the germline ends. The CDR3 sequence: CASSLGGKTEAFF. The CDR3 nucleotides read TGCGCCAGCAGCTTGGGGGGGAAAACTGAAGCTTTCTTT. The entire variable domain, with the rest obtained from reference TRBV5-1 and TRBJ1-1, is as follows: KAGVTQTPRYLIKTRGQQVTLSCSPISGHRSVSWYQQTPGQGLQFLFEYFSETQRNKGNFPGRFSGRQFSNSRSEMNVSTLELGDSALYLCASSLGGKTEAFFGQGTRLTVV.

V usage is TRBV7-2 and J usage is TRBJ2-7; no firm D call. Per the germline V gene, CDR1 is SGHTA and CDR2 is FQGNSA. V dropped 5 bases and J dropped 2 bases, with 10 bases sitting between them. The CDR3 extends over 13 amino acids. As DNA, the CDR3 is TGTGCCAGCAGCATCTCTCCAGCCTACGAGCAGTACTTC. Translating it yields CASSISPAYEQYF.

CDR3 DNA: TGTGCCAGCACCTTTTTAGCATCCTACAATGAGCAGTTCTTC. It specifies CASTFLASYNEQFF. V and J are TRBV11-2 and TRBJ2-1; D not certain. The germline gives CDR1 SGHAT, CDR2 FQNNGV. Between the trimmed V and J ends, which lost 7 bases and 1 base, there was a span of 11 bases. This CDR3 has 14 residues.

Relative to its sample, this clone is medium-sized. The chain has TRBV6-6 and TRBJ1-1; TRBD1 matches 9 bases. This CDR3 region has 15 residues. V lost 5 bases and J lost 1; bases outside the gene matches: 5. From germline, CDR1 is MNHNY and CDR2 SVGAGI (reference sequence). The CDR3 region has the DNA TGTGCCAGCAGTACTGGGACAGGGAAGAACACTGAAGCTTTCTTT. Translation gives CASSTGTGKNTEAFF.

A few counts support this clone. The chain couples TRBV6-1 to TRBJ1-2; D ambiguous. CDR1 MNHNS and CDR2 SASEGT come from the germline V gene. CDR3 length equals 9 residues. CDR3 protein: CATVGGYTF. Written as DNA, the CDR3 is TGTGCTACGGTCGGTGGCTACACCTTC.

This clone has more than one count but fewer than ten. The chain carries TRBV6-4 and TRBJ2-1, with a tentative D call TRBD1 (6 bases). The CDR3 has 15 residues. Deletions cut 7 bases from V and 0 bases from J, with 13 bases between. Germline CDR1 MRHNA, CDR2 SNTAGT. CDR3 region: CASTPDSNSYNEQFF. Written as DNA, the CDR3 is TGTGCCAGCACTCCGGACAGCAACTCCTACAATGAGCAGTTCTTC.

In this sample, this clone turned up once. The CDR3 is CASSSSPAGGLGQPQHF. CDR3 coding DNA: TGTGCCAGCAGCTCAAGTCCCGCAGGGGGCTTAGGGCAGCCCCAGCATTTT. The chain links TRBV7-6 to TRBJ1-5, with 8 bases lining up with TRBD1. The CDR3 has 17 amino acids. Per germline, CDR1 SGHVS and CDR2 FNYEAQ. Trimming took 4 bases from V and 7 from J; bases not matched to a gene: 15.

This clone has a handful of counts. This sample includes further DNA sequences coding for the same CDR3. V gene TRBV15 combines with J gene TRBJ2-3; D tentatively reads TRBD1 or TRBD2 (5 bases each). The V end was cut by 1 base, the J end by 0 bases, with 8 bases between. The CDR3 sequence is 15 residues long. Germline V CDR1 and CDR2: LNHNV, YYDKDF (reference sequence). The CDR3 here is CATSRGGGSTDTQYF. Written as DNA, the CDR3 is TGTGCCACCAGCAGAGGGGGCGGGAGCACAGATACGCAGTATTTT.

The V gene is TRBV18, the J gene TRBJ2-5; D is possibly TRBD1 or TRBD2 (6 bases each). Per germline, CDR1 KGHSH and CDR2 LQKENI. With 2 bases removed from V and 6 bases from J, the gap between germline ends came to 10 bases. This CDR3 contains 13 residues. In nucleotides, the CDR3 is TGTGCCAGCTCACCAGGGGGGCAGAAGACCCAGTACTTC. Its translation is CASSPGGQKTQYF. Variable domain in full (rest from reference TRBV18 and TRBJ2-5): NAGVMQNPRHLVRRRGQEARLRCSPMKGHSHVYWYRQLPEEGLKFMVYLQKENIIDESGMPKERFSAEFPKEGPSILRIQQVVRGDSAAYFCASSPGGQKTQYFGPGTRLLVL.

CDR3 nucleotide sequence: TGTGCCACCAGCAGAGTAGGAGACCCGCTAGCGGGAGGGTGGTCACAAGAGACCCAGTACTTC. It codes for CATSRVGDPLAGGWSQETQYF. The gene calls are TRBV15 and TRBJ2-5, with 12 bases matching TRBD2. This CDR3 spans 21 amino acids. V dropped 1 base and J dropped 2; count of bases not matched to a gene: 17. The germline V gene encodes CDR1 LNHNV and CDR2 YYDKDF (reference sequence).

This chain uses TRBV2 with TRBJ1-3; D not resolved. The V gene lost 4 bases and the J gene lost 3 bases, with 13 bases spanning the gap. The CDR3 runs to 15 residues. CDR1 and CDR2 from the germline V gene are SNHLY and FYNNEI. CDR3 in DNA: TGTGCCAGCAGTGCCCCAAGGGCTCGTGGAAACACCATATATTTT. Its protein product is CASSAPRARGNTIYF.

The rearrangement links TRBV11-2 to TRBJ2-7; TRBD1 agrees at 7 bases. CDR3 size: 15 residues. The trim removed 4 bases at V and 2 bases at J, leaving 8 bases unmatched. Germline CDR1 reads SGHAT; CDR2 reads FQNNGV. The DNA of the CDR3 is TGTGCCAGCAGCTGGGGACAGAGTATGGCCTACGAGCAGTACTTC. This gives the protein CASSWGQSMAYEQYF.

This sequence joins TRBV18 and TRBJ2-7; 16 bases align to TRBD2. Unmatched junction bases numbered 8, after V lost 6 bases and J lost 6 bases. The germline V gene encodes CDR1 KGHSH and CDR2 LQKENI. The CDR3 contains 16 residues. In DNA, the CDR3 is TGTGCCAGCTCGCCGGGACTAGCGGGAGGGGGAACCGAGCAGTACTTC. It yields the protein CASSPGLAGGGTEQYF.

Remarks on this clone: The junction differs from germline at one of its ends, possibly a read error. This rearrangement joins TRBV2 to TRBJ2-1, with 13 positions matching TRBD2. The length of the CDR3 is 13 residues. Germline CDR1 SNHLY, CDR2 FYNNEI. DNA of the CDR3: TGTGCCAGCGGGACTAGCGGGAATTCACCGCAGCTCTTC. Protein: CASGTSGNSPQLF. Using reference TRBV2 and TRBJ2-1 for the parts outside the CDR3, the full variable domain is EPEVTQTPSHQVTQMGQEVILRCVPISNHLYFYWYRQILGQKVEFLVSFYNNEISEKSEIFDDQFSVERPDGSNFTLKIRSTKLEDSAMYFCASGTSGNSPQLFGPGTRLTVL.

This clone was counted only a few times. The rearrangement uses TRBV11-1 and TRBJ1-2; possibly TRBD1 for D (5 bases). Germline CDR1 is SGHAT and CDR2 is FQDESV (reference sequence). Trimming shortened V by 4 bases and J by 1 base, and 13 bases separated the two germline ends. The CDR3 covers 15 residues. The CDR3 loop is CASSSVVRGNYGYTF. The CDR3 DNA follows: TGTGCCAGCAGCTCCGTTGTTAGGGGTAACTATGGCTACACCTTC.

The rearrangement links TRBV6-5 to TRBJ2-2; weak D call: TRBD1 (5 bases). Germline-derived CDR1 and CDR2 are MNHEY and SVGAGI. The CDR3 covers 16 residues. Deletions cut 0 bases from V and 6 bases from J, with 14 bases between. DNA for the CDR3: TGTGCCAGCAGTTACTCGGGCAGGGATGGGGCCGGGGAGCTGTTTTTT. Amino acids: CASSYSGRDGAGELFF.